This T cell receptor (beta chain) was captured in a study of T cells in Graves' hyperthyroidism and ophthalmopathy. The CDR3 covers 15 residues. Germline CDR1 SGHRS, CDR2 YFSETQ. Germline trimming cut 5 bases from V and 8 bases from J; bases unmatched to any gene: 10. Amplification targeted TCR beta CDR3 regions from RNA transcripts. With the HTBI primer set, the TCR CDR3 went through a first round of RT-PCR. TCRdb reprocessed the multiplex PCR reads with MiXCR, giving one entry per CDR3 protein. Of approximately 640,000 distinct CDR3 sequences listed, 15% to 20% are singletons. The gene calls are TRBV5-1 and TRBJ2-1; 10 bases agree with TRBD2. This clonotype was sampled from a man aged 45-60 years with Graves' hyperthyroidism. What was sequenced was blood. The CDR3 is CASRNLAGEGDEQFF. The CDR3 region has the DNA TGCGCCAGCAGGAACCTAGCGGGAGAAGGGGATGAGCAGTTCTTC.